Sequencing of this T cell receptor (beta chain) was carried out in a study of cytomegalovirus exposure and HLA in healthy donors. Background on the study: Among roughly 180 million T cells, an earlier analysis found 117 million unique TCR beta sequences.

Study observations and caveats: Earlier findings revealed that most TCR beta V segments proved productive either about 87% or about 30% of the time. HLA alleles showed associations with some 17,000 TCR beta sequences in a later analysis, at a 0.05 false discovery rate.

Remarks on this clone: As yet, its antigen is unknown.

The PCR employed 60 Vbeta primers together with 13 Jbeta primers. Original analysis: Roughly 11 million shared chains were among some 80 million unique TCR beta chains counted in a later analysis. Clones were sequenced by immunoSEQ multiplex PCR, and TCRdb holds only the in-frame ones, with some missing. V, J and clone size reflect that table, while D and trimming were determined from the DNA. The data show about 120,000 clones, around 78% seen once. This receptor was taken from a woman aged 30 to 39 in good health and CMV-seropositive. Sequencing was performed on PBMCs.

The CDR3 nucleotides read TGCGCCAGCAGCCTCTACCCCGGGGGTGACACTGAAGCTTTCTTT. Protein sequence: CASSLYPGGDTEAFF. The V and J genes are TRBV4-3 and TRBJ1-1, with a weak D call TRBD1 (5 bases). Germline values: CDR1 LGHNA, CDR2 YSLEER. The CDR3 totals 15 residues. The V gene lost 4 bases and the J gene lost 3 bases, with 15 bases spanning the gap.